This T cell receptor beta chain originates from a study of shared clonotypes between healthy human individuals. Study information: The study drew on two women and three men aged 18 to 49 as donors. Whole-study results and caveats: For sorted subsets, rarefaction showed incomplete sequencing despite large depth. Only a few donors were included, so the genetic and exposure-history diversity represented was limited.

Germline lookup yields CDR1 SGHTS and CDR2 YDEGEE. This CDR3 has 16 amino acids. V lost 2 bases and J 1 base, leaving 12 bases between the germline ends. As concerns this clone: Its specificity is not known.

Profiling relied on immunoSEQ multiplex PCR, and the TCRdb table lists in-frame clones only, not all of them. In the table there are millions of clones, approximately 92% of which are singletons. The receptor comes from a man younger than 35 in good health. Sequencing was done on a sample of naive CD4+ T cells sorted from blood. Subset noted: CD45RA+ positively selected. V and J are TRBV5-8 and TRBJ2-2; D is unclear. CDR3 in DNA: TGTGCCAGCAGCTTCTTAAGGACCCGGAACACCGGGGAGCTGTTTTTT. Its translation is CASSFLRTRNTGELFF.